These 18 T cell receptor beta chains were sequenced from one sample in a study of cytomegalovirus exposure and HLA in healthy donors. The PCR employed 60 Vbeta primers together with 13 Jbeta primers. Generated by immunoSEQ multiplex PCR, the TCRdb table keeps only in-frame clones and is missing some. Seen in this sample are under 40,000 clones; the ten most common clones hold under 2%. The sequenced sample was PBMCs. The receptors derive from a woman aged 40 to 50 in good health and CMV-seropositive.

This chain uses TRBV7-2 with TRBJ2-3, with D possibly matching TRBD2 (5 bases). The CDR3 consists of 16 residues. The V gene's germline CDR1 is SGHTA and CDR2 FQGNSA. The V end lost 0 bases, the J end lost 2 bases, and 12 bases lay between the germline ends. The chain's CDR3 is CASSLAGVVPTDTQYF. The CDR3 DNA is TGTGCCAGCAGCTTAGCGGGAGTGGTCCCCACAGATACGCAGTATTTT.

This clone counts as medium-sized (0.01 to 0.1%) by frequency. The chain recombines TRBV5-3 with TRBJ2-7; weak D call: TRBD1 (5 bases). TRBV5-3 carries the ORF label, with uncertain function. CDR3 length: 13 residues. V lost 1 base and J lost 2, with 7 bases in between. CDR3 region: CARSLKGTYEQYF. CDR3 DNA: TGTGCCAGAAGCTTGAAGGGGACCTACGAGCAGTACTTC.

In regard to this clone: One end of the junction varies from germline; a read error may be responsible. This chain uses TRBV4-1 with TRBJ1-3; no clear D gene. The CDR3 has 15 amino acids. CDR1 MGHRA and CDR2 YSYEKL come from the germline V gene. CDR3 DNA sequence: TGCGCCAGCAGCCTATCCCGCCTGATGCGAAACCCCATATATTTT. Translating gives CASSLSRLMRNPIYF.

The V gene is TRBV28, the J gene TRBJ2-5, with 7 bases fitting TRBD2. The CDR3 loop spans 14 amino acids. The germline V gene has CDR1 MDHEN and CDR2 SYDVKM. Trimming cost V 5 bases and J 1 base; bases outside gene matches: 4. This chain's CDR3 is CASSPLAVQETQYF. CDR3 DNA: TGTGCCAGCAGTCCTCTAGCGGTCCAAGAGACCCAGTACTTC.

The chain recombines TRBV7-9 with TRBJ2-1, with 9 bases identical to TRBD2. Germline loops: CDR1 SEHNR, CDR2 FQNEAQ (reference sequence). The CDR3 spans 16 residues. V was pared by 1 base and J by 8 bases, with 9 bases of the junction left unmatched. CDR3 loop: CASSLVGGRAADEQFF. The CDR3 region has the DNA TGTGCCAGCAGCTTAGTGGGCGGGAGGGCCGCCGATGAGCAGTTCTTC.

The chain recombines TRBV29-1 with TRBJ2-5; 7 positions agree with TRBD1. Germline CDR1 SQVTM, CDR2 ANQGSEA. The V gene end was trimmed by 5 bases and the J gene end by 4 bases; junction bases not matched to a gene: 4. The CDR3 consists of 12 residues. CDR3 in DNA: TGCAGCGTTCCACAGGGGAGAGAGACCCAGTACTTC. Protein: CSVPQGRETQYF. The variable domain in full, completed from reference TRBV29-1 and TRBJ2-5, reads SAVISQKPSRDICQRGTSLTIQCQVDSQVTMMFWYRQQPGQSLTLIATANQGSEATYESGFVIDKFPISRPNLTFSTLTVSNMSPEDSSIYLCSVPQGRETQYFGPGTRLLVL.

The chain employs TRBV14 and TRBJ1-2; D call uncertain. V was clipped by 1 base and J by 3 bases, with 6 bases between them. CDR3 length: 13 residues. Germline V CDR1 and CDR2: SGHDN, FVKESK. CDR3 nucleotides: TGTGCCAGCAGCCAAGTGTCAGACTATGGCTACACCTTC. This codes for CASSQVSDYGYTF.

The chain uses TRBV7-9 and TRBJ2-1; TRBD1 matches at 7 bases. The CDR3 is made up of 13 amino acids. Trimming at V came to 5 bases and at J to 13 bases, leaving 11 bases not matched to a gene. Germline V gene data show CDR1 as SEHNR and CDR2 as FQNEAQ (reference sequence). The CDR3, as DNA: TGTGCCAGCAGCCCGGTCTCTGGGACAGCACAGTTCTTC. Translated: CASSPVSGTAQFF.

The chain has TRBV20-1 and TRBJ2-7; D possibly corresponds to TRBD2 (6 bases). This CDR3 is built from 11 residues. The germline CDR1 and CDR2 sequences are DFQATT and SNEGSKA (reference sequence). V was trimmed by 1 base and J by 9 bases, leaving 10 bases between them. The CDR3 DNA is TGCAGTGCTAGAGGGGTGGAGGGGCAGTACTTC. Amino acid sequence: CSARGVEGQYF.

The rearrangement joins TRBV7-6 to TRBJ1-1; D is ambiguous. This CDR3 spans 21 amino acids. Looked up from germline, CDR1 is SGHVS and CDR2 is FNYEAQ. Trimming left V 2 bases short and J 4 bases short, with 32 bases between. The CDR3: CASSLRRTRTSNVGVGTEAFF. The DNA for the CDR3 is TGTGCCAGCAGCTTACGGCGTACCCGAACTAGTAACGTCGGGGTGGGCACTGAAGCTTTCTTT.

This chain uses TRBV19 with TRBJ1-1; tentatively, D is TRBD1 (6 bases). V was pared by 11 bases and J by 3 bases, with 16 bases between. Per the germline V gene, CDR1 is LNHDA and CDR2 is SQIVND (reference sequence). This CDR3 is built from 13 residues. The chain's CDR3 is CACGGRRDTEAFF. DNA for the CDR3: TGTGCCTGCGGGGGGCGCAGGGACACTGAAGCTTTCTTT.

The chain couples TRBV7-2 to TRBJ1-1; D is unclear. This CDR3 comprises 14 residues. CDR1 SGHTA and CDR2 FQGNSA come from the germline V gene. V lost 5 bases and J 1 base, leaving 11 bases between the germline ends. The CDR3 here is CASSGTGKNTEAFF. CDR3 nucleotides: TGTGCCAGCAGCGGTACCGGGAAGAACACTGAAGCTTTCTTT.

The genes are TRBV28 and TRBJ2-5, with D maybe TRBD2 (6 bases). Between the trimmed V and J ends, which lost 9 bases and 4 bases, there was a span of 15 bases. CDR1 and CDR2 from the germline V gene are MDHEN and SYDVKM. The CDR3 spans 13 residues. The CDR3 bases are TGTGCCAGTCTAGGAGACGGGGGAGAGACCCAGTACTTC. Protein: CASLGDGGETQYF.

This sequence joins TRBV7-6 and TRBJ2-7; maybe TRBD1 (6 bases). The CDR3 is made up of 14 amino acids. CDR1 SGHVS and CDR2 FNYEAQ come from the germline V gene. V was cut by 5 bases and J by 2 bases, with 13 bases left in between. In DNA, the CDR3 is TGTGCCAGCAGCAGAACGGACAGAGCCTACGAGCAGTACTTC. Its protein product is CASSRTDRAYEQYF.

J is TRBJ2-3 and V is TRBV28; 9 bases match TRBD1. The CDR3 is 12 residues long. Germline CDR1 MDHEN, CDR2 SYDVKM. Germline trimming cut 5 bases from V and 11 bases from J; bases unmatched to any gene: 5. CDR3 protein: CASSTRGQGQYF. The CDR3 coding sequence is TGTGCCAGCAGTACACGGGGACAGGGGCAGTATTTT.

The chain employs TRBV7-9 and TRBJ1-6; D is unclear. There are 14 residues in the CDR3. Per germline, CDR1 SEHNR and CDR2 FQNEAQ (reference sequence). V was trimmed by 1 base and J by 5 bases, leaving 6 bases between them. In nucleotides, the CDR3 is TGTGCCAGCAGCTTAGGGGCCGATAATTCACCCCTCCACTTT. This gives the protein CASSLGADNSPLHF. Supplemented by reference TRBV7-9 and TRBJ1-6, the full variable domain reads DTGVSQNPRHKITKRGQNVTFRCDPISEHNRLYWYRQTLGQGPEFLTYFQNEAQLEKSRLLSDRFSAERPKGSFSTLEIQRTEQGDSAMYLCASSLGADNSPLHFGNGTRLTVT.

The rearrangement joins TRBV28 to TRBJ1-6; D not certain. CDR3 length: 16 amino acids. Germline V lookup: CDR1 MDHEN, CDR2 SYDVKM. V was clipped by 3 bases and J by 10 bases, with 19 bases between them. The CDR3 sequence: CASSFSPFGSNSPLHF. CDR3 nucleotides: TGTGCCAGCAGTTTTAGCCCGTTTGGGTCTAACTCACCCCTCCACTTT.

The rearrangement links TRBV6-1 to TRBJ2-7; TRBD1 matches 8 bases. Germline trimming cut 3 bases from V and 0 bases from J; bases unmatched to any gene: 10. This CDR3 contains 17 residues. Germline V gene data show CDR1 as MNHNS and CDR2 as SASEGT. CDR3 region: CASSDPVWTGNSYEQYF. Written as DNA, the CDR3 is TGTGCCAGCAGTGACCCGGTGTGGACAGGGAACTCCTACGAGCAGTACTTC.